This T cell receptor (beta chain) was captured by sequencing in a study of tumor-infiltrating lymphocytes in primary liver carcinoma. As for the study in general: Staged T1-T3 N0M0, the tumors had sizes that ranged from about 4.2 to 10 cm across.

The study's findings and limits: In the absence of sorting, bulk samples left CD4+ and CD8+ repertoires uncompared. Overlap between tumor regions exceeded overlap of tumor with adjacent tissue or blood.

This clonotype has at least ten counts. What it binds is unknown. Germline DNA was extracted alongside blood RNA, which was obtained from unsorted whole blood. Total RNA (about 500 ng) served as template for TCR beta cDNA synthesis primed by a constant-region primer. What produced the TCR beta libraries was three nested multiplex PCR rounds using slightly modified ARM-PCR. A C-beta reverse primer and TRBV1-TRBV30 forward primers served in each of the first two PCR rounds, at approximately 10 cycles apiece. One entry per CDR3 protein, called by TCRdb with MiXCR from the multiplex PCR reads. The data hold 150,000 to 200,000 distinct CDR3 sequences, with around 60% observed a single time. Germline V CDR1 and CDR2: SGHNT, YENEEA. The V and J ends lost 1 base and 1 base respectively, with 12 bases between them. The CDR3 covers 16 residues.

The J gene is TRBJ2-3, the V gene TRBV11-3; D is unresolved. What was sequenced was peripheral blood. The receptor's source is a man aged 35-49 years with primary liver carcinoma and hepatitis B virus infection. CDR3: CASSLGSQPGTDTQYF. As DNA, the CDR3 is TGTGCCAGCAGCTTAGGTAGTCAGCCTGGCACAGATACGCAGTATTTT. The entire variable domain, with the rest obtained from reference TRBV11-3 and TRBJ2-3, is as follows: EAGVVQSPRYKIIEKKQPVAFWCNPISGHNTLYWYLQNLGQGPELLIRYENEEAVDDSQLPKDRFSAERLKGVDSTLKIQPAELGDSAVYLCASSLGSQPGTDTQYFGPGTRLTVL.